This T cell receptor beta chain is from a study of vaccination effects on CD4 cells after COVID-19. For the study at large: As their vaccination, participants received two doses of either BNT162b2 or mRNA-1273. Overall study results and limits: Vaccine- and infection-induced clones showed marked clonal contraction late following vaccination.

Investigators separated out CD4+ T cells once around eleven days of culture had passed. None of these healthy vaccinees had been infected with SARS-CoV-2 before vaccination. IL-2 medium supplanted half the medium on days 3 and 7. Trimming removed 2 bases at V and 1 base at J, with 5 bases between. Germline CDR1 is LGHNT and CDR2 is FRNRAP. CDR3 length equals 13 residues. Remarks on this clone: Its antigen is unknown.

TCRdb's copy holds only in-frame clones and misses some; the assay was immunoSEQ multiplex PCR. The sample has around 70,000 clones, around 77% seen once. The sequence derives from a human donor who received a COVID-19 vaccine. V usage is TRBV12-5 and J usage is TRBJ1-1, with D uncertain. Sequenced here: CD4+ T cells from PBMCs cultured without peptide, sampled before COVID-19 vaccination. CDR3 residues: CASGLRRNTEAFF. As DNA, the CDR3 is TGTGCTAGTGGTTTGAGGCGGAACACTGAAGCTTTCTTT.